This T cell receptor (beta chain) was identified in a study of T cell changes during pregnancy in multiple sclerosis (dated by TCRdb to between 2018 and 2020). Background for the entire study: In women with multiple sclerosis, the researchers looked at how the T cell repertoire shifted as pregnancy progressed.

The sample holds one count of this clone. Its specific antigen is unknown. Base qualities are missing; no much larger clone stands one base away. The library came from the immunoSEQ multiplex PCR assay. Entries here come from immuneACCESS through TCRdb and include only in-frame sequences with V and J called. Some clones fail to appear in such tables; in the studies checked, an unresolved V gene covers under half of the shortfall, and the cause of the remainder is unknown. The sample includes some 93,000 clones, with 80% to 95% observed a single time. The ten largest clonotypes hold 2% to 2.5% of the sample. V has 4 bases trimmed and J has 1 base trimmed; junction bases matching no gene number 5. CDR1 and CDR2 (SSHAT, FNYEAQ) derive from the germline V gene (reference sequence). Its CDR3 holds 15 amino acids, cysteine through phenylalanine. Only the CDR3 region is kept as DNA, spanning 45 bases read in frame from base 1.

This receptor was taken from a female donor with multiple sclerosis, enrolled in a pregnancy study. The sequence joins TRBV7-7 to TRBJ2-3; a stretch of 7 junction bases matches TRBD1. Source: peripheral blood, taken after pregnancy. CDR3 sequence: CASSSTGLGTDTQYF. At the DNA level, the sequence is TGTGCCAGCAGCTCGACAGGGCTGGGCACAGATACGCAGTATTTT.